This is a list of T cell receptor beta chains from one sample in a study of early T cells in non-severe SARS-CoV-2 infection. Using its own MiXCR run on the 5' RACE reads, TCRdb lists one record per CDR3 protein. The repertoire holds 50,000 to 65,000 distinct CDR3 sequences, with under 15% as singletons. The source material was whole blood. The receptors originated from an adult who was a healthcare worker with PCR-confirmed SARS-CoV-2 infection or an uninfected control (not recorded which). Each CDR3 is given with its conserved first and last residue. Each record gives: D gene, J gene, V gene, clone size, CDR3 DNA, CDR3 protein. D genes are given only for firm matches. Size values are once, few and many counts, or a class for expanded clones, and some rows have none.

. TRBJ2-1 TRBV29-1 . TGCAGCGTTGCCCCCGCCCCCTCTGAGCAGTTCTTC CSVAPAPSEQFF
. TRBJ2-1 TRBV21-1 many TGTGCCAGCAGCTTACAGGAAGGGGCGGGGCGAAGCTCCTACAATGAGCAGTTCTTC CASSLQEGAGRSSYNEQFF
. TRBJ2-7 TRBV29-1 few TGCAGCGTTGGTCCGAGGCAGGGGTTCTACGAGCAGTACTTC CSVGPRQGFYEQYF
. TRBJ2-3 TRBV21-1 few TGTGCCAGCAGCAAAGACCCCCTATTTCCATCAGATACGCAGTATTTT CASSKDPLFPSDTQYF
. TRBJ2-5 TRBV7-2 . TGTGCCAGCAGCTTAGTCACAGGGACGGAGACCCAGTACTTC CASSLVTGTETQYF
TRBD1 TRBJ1-1 TRBV6-6 few TGTGCCACCGCATTCAGGGGACAGGGGGCTTTCTTT CATAFRGQGAFF
. TRBJ1-4 TRBV28 . TGTGCCAGCAGTTTAACTTCAGGGGTTCCCCTAACTAATGAAAAACTGTTTTTT CASSLTSGVPLTNEKLFF
. TRBJ2-1 TRBV29-1 . TGCAGCGCAGTCCTAGGTGGCCTTCTCGATGAGCAGTTCTTC CSAVLGGLLDEQFF
. TRBJ1-2 TRBV5-1 many TGCGCCAGCAGCCTATTTGACCTCCGGCAGGGCTACACCTTC CASSLFDLRQGYTF
. TRBJ2-3 TRBV2 few TGTGCCAGCAGTGATTTGGAAGCGGCGACCCGCCCAGATACGCAGTATTTT CASSDLEAATRPDTQYF
. TRBJ2-2 TRBV2 few TGTGCCAGCAGTGAAGCGCTTCGGGGCGGGGAGCTGTTTTTT CASSEALRGGELFF
. TRBJ2-5 TRBV18 few TGTGCCAGCTCACCGGCGGACCTCTACTTGGGGGAGACCCAGTACTTC CASSPADLYLGETQYF
. TRBJ1-3 TRBV6-5 few TGTGCCAGCAGTTATGACCCCTCTGGAAACACCATATATTTT CASSYDPSGNTIYF
. TRBJ2-7 TRBV15 few TGTGCCACCAGCAGAGCCAAATCCTACGAGCAGTACTTC CATSRAKSYEQYF
TRBD2 TRBJ2-3 TRBV4-1 many TGCGCCAGCAGCCCCCTCGGGAGCGGGGCTTTCACAGATACGCAGTATTTT CASSPLGSGAFTDTQYF
. TRBJ1-2 TRBV4-1 . TGCGCCAGCAGCCAACCTATCTCGGACAGACCCGGCTACACCTTC CASSQPISDRPGYTF
. TRBJ2-3 TRBV12-3/TRBV12-4 many TGTGCCAGCAGTCAAGGGACCTTTACCACAGATACGCAGTATTTT CASSQGTFTTDTQYF
. TRBJ2-3 TRBV27 . TGTGCCAGCAGTCCCCAGGGGGGCAGCACAGATACGCAGTATTTT CASSPQGGSTDTQYF
. TRBJ1-6 TRBV12-3/TRBV12-4 few TGTGCCAGCAGTTTAGGGGCCGATTCACCCCTCCACTTT CASSLGADSPLHF
TRBD1 TRBJ2-5 TRBV11-2 few TGTGCCAGCAGCTTAGGTCGGACAGGGGAAGAGACCCAGTACTTC CASSLGRTGEETQYF
. TRBJ2-1 TRBV29-1 . TGCAGCGGGACCTACAATGAGCAGTTCTTC CSGTYNEQFF
. TRBJ2-7 TRBV18 many TGTGCCAGCTCACCGTCCTGGGGGAGCTACGAGCAGTACTTC CASSPSWGSYEQYF
. TRBJ1-5 TRBV7-8 many TGTGCCAGCAGCATTCTGGGGGGGTATAGCAATCAGCCCCAGCATTTT CASSILGGYSNQPQHF
. TRBJ1-2 TRBV12-2 few TGTGCAAGTCGCCCCGGGACATCTAACTATGGCTACACCTTC CASRPGTSNYGYTF
TRBD2 TRBJ2-1 TRBV7-2 medium-sized TGTGCCAGCAGCGATCGGACTAGCGGGGTACACAATGAGCAGTTCTTC CASSDRTSGVHNEQFF
TRBD1 TRBJ1-1 TRBV4-1 . TGCGCCAGCAGCGTCCACAGGGGACGCACTGAAGCTTTCTTT CASSVHRGRTEAFF
. TRBJ2-4 TRBV6-4 . TGTGCCAGCAGTCGGGACTGGGAATCGAACATTCAGTACTTC CASSRDWESNIQYF
TRBD1 TRBJ2-7 TRBV30 many TGTGCCTGGAGCCGAGGACAGGTCCCCGAGCAGTACTTC CAWSRGQVPEQYF
. TRBJ2-1 TRBV9 . TGTGCCAGCAGCGAAAACACGGGGAATGAGCAGTTCTTC CASSENTGNEQFF
. TRBJ2-3 TRBV29-1 . TGCAGCGTTGAAGGGGGGGTAAGCACAGATACGCAGTATTTT CSVEGGVSTDTQYF
TRBD1 TRBJ2-2 TRBV19 few TGTGCCAGTAGTGGGCGGACAGGATACACCGGGGAGCTGTTTTTT CASSGRTGYTGELFF
TRBD2 TRBJ2-1 TRBV11-3 few TGTGCCAGCAGCTTATACAGCGGGGGGGCCGAGGAGCAGTTCTTC CASSLYSGGAEEQFF
. TRBJ2-7 TRBV20-1 many TGCAGTGCTAGAGACTCGAGGTTGCCGGGCCCAACCTACGAGCAGTACTTC CSARDSRLPGPTYEQYF
TRBD1 TRBJ2-7 TRBV11-2 . TGTGCCAGCAGCCCCTCCGGGACAGGGGGCGGAGAGCAGTACTTC CASSPSGTGGGEQYF
. TRBJ2-5 TRBV7-9 medium-sized TGTGCCAGCAGCCCCTTGAGGACAGAAACTCAAGAGACCCAGTACTTC CASSPLRTETQETQYF
. TRBJ2-7 TRBV11-2 few TGTGCCAGCAGCTTACTTCCACCGACCTACGAGCAGTACTTC CASSLLPPTYEQYF
. TRBJ2-2 TRBV6-2/TRBV6-3 . TGTGCCAGCAGTTGGCCTCCCATAGAAACCGGGGAGCTGTTTTTT CASSWPPIETGELFF
TRBD1 TRBJ1-3 TRBV29-1 . TGCAGCGTTGAAGATCGACGGGACAGGGTCTCTTTT CSVEDRRDRVSF
TRBD1 TRBJ1-6 TRBV11-2 many TGTGCCAGCAGGGCCGGGACAGGGGTGGGAAATTCACCCCTCCACTTT CASRAGTGVGNSPLHF
TRBD1 TRBJ1-2 TRBV20-1 . TGCAGTGCGAGAGGACAGGGGGATAACTATGGCTACACCTTC CSARGQGDNYGYTF
. TRBJ2-7 TRBV20-1 . TGCAGTGCTAGCATAGCAGAATACGAGCAGTACTTC CSASIAEYEQYF
. TRBJ1-2 TRBV6-6 many TGTGCCAGCGGCCCACAGGATCCCTATGGCTACACCTTC CASGPQDPYGYTF
. TRBJ2-1 TRBV27 many TGTGCCAGCAGCGGAGGGGTCTACAATGAGCAGTTCTTC CASSGGVYNEQFF
. TRBJ2-7 TRBV24-1 few TGTGCCACCAAGGAGGGTTGCCCCTACGAGCAGTACTTC CATKEGCPYEQYF
. TRBJ2-5 TRBV7-7 many TGTGCTAGCAGCTTACTAGGCCAAGAGACCCAGTACTTC CASSLLGQETQYF
. TRBJ2-7 TRBV11-3 many TGTGCCAGCAGCTTAAATCGGGGCTACGAGCAGTACTTC CASSLNRGYEQYF